The present TCR beta chain was sequenced within a study of shared clonotypes between healthy human individuals. Study results and caveats: Shared clonotypes: about 5.3% naive CD4, 3.5% to 4% naive CD8, about 2.4% memory CD4, roughly 0.4% memory CD8. Naive subsets typically showed greater estimated richness than memory subsets.

Generated by immunoSEQ multiplex PCR, the TCRdb table keeps only in-frame clones and is missing some. The table records around 2.5 million clones, 90% to 95% of them present only once. Comment on this clone: What it binds is unknown.

Division of CD4+ cells produced a CD45RA+ naive subset and a CD45RA-negative memory subset. CDR3 length: 16 residues. Germline loops: CDR1 SNHLY, CDR2 FYNNEI. Trimming took 5 bases from V and 4 from J; bases not matched to a gene: 13. The sample taken for sequencing was naive CD4+ T cells from PBMCs. Subset described: CD45RA+ positively selected. This TCR was sampled from a man aged 18 to 30 in good health. Some clones in this sample may be carry-over from other donors' samples. This rearrangement joins TRBV2 to TRBJ2-7; 8 bases align to TRBD1. DNA for the CDR3: TGTGCCAGCAGTTCAACAGGGGGTCTTAGGGTGTACGAGCAGTACTTC. Amino acids: CASSSTGGLRVYEQYF.